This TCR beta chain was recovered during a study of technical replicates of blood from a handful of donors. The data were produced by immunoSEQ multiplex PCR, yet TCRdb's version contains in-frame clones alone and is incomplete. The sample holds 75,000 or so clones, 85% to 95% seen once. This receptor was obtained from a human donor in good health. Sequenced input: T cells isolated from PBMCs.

The CDR3 nucleotides are TGTGCCAGCCCCACTTCTAGCGGGAGAGGCGAGCAGTACTTC. This gives the protein CASPTSSGRGEQYF. The chain uses TRBV6-5 and TRBJ2-7; TRBD2 agrees at 10 bases. CDR1 is MNHEY and CDR2 is SVGAGI in the germline V gene. The CDR3 extends over 14 amino acids. Trimming took 8 bases from V and 6 from J; bases not matched to a gene: 10.